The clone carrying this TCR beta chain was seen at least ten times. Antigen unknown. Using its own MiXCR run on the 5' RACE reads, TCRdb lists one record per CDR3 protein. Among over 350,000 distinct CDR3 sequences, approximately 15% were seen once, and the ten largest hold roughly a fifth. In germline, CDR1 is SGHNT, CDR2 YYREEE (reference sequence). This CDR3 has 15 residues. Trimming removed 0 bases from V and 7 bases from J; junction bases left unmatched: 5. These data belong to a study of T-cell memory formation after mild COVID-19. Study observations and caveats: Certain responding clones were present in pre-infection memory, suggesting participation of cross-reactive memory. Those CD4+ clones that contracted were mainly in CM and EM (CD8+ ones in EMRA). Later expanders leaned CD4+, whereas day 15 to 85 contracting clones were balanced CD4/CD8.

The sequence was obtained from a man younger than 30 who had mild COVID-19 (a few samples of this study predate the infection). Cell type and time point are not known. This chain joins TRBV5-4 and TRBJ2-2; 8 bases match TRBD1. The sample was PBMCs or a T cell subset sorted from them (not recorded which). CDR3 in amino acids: CASSLGGQDLGELFF. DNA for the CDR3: TGTGCCAGCAGCTTGGGGGGACAGGACCTCGGGGAGCTGTTTTTT.